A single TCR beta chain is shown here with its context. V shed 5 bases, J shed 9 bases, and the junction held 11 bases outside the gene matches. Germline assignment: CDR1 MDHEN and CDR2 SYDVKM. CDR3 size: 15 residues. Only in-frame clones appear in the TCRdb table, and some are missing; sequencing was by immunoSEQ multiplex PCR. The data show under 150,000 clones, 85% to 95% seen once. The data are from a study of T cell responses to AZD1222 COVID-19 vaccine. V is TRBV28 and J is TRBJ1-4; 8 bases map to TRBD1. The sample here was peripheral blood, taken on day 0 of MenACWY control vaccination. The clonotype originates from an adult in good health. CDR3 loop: CASSPPLGQGKKLFF. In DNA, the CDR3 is TGTGCCAGCAGTCCTCCCCTCGGACAGGGCAAAAAACTGTTTTTT.